Here is one T cell receptor (beta chain) with its context. Its target is unknown. Assay used: immunoSEQ multiplex PCR; TCRdb lists only in-frame clones, some missing. The data show some 46,000 clones, with roughly 80% seen just once and 22% held by the top ten. This specimen comes from a study of PD-1 blockade in classical Hodgkin lymphoma. The CDR3 runs 15 residues. Germline assignment: CDR1 SGHVS and CDR2 FQNEAQ. The ends were cut back, 4 bases at V and 2 bases at J, with 9 bases in the middle. Following autologous stem cell transplantation, relapse occurred in every patient, and exposure to brentuximab vedotin varied. Study-wide points: Complete responders showed a baseline diversity that resembled the diversity of newly diagnosed patients. Newly diagnosed patients had baseline TCR diversity that was reportedly lower than that of healthy donors. It was CD4+ TCR diversity, not CD8+, that rose significantly by C4D1.

V is TRBV7-8 and J is TRBJ1-6, with no clear D. The source was peripheral blood mononuclear cells (PBMCs), collected before the second cycle of nivolumab. The clonotype originates from a human donor with classical Hodgkin lymphoma. DNA for the CDR3: TGTGCCAGCAGCTCACATGAGCCCTATAATTCACCCCTCCACTTT. As protein: CASSSHEPYNSPLHF.